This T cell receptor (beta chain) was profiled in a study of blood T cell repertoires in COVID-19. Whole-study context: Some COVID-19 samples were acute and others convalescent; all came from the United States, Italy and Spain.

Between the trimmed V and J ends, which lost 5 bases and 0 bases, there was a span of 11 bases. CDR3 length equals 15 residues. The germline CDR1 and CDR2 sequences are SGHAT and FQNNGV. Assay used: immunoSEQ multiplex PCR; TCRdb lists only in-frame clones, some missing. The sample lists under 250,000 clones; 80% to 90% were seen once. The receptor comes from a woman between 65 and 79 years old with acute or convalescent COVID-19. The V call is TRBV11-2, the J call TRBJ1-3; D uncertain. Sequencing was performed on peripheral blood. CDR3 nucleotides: TGTGCCAGCAGCGGCGGGAGGCGCTCTGGAAACACCATATATTTT. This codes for CASSGGRRSGNTIYF.